The 20 T cell receptor beta chains below were found in one sample sequenced in a study of T cell responses to AZD1222 COVID-19 vaccine. Some clones are missing from TCRdb's copy, which holds only in-frame ones; the method was immunoSEQ multiplex PCR. Of 150,000 to 200,000 clones in the sample, 70% to 90% were seen once. The sample here was peripheral blood, taken on day 0 of AZD1222 vaccination. Source of these receptors: an adult in good health.

The CDR3 DNA reads as TGCAGCGTTGACGGAACTAGCCCCACAGATACGCAGTATTTT. Translation: CSVDGTSPTDTQYF. The chain combines TRBV29-1 with TRBJ2-3; D may be TRBD2 (6 bases). The germline V gene has CDR1 SQVTM and CDR2 ANQGSEA. This CDR3 has 14 residues. The V and J ends lost 3 bases and 2 bases respectively, with 12 bases between them.

The chain recombines TRBV27 with TRBJ2-5; TRBD2 matches at 11 bases. This CDR3 is 15 amino acids long. Germline values: CDR1 MNHEY, CDR2 SMNVEV (reference sequence). The V segment lost 3 bases and the J segment 5 bases; nucleotides outside the gene matches: 5. The CDR3 sequence: CASSFGASGGETQYF. CDR3 DNA: TGTGCCAGCAGTTTTGGGGCTAGCGGGGGGGAGACCCAGTACTTC.

The chain uses TRBV12-3 or TRBV12-4 and TRBJ2-2; D gene ambiguous. This CDR3 comprises 12 residues. Between the trimmed V and J ends, which lost 6 bases and 3 bases, there was a span of 5 bases. CDR3 DNA sequence: TGTGCCAGCAGACGGTACACCGGGGAGCTGTTTTTT. Amino acids: CASRRYTGELFF.

The genes are TRBV13 and TRBJ2-7, with TRBD1 matching over 7 bases. The CDR3 is made up of 14 amino acids. J was trimmed by 2 bases and V by 5 bases; bases with no gene match: 6. Germline loops: CDR1 PRHDT, CDR2 FYEKMQ (reference sequence). CDR3 residues: CASSLGQSPYEQYF. The CDR3 DNA reads TGTGCCAGCAGCCTGGGACAGTCTCCCTACGAGCAGTACTTC.

The V call is TRBV6-1, the J call TRBJ1-2; 10 bases match TRBD1. Unmatched junction bases numbered 0, after V lost 1 base and J lost 4 bases. The CDR3 totals 14 residues. Germline-derived CDR1 and CDR2 are MNHNS and SASEGT. The CDR3: CASSEGTGGYGYTF. The CDR3 DNA follows: TGTGCCAGCAGTGAAGGGACAGGGGGCTATGGCTACACCTTC.

The chain combines TRBV7-3 with TRBJ1-1; D gene ambiguous. This CDR3 spans 16 amino acids. CDR1 and CDR2 from the germline V gene are SGHTA and FQGTGA. The V end lost 0 bases, the J end lost 0 bases, and 11 bases lay between the germline ends. CDR3 in amino acids: CASSLTYEEMNTEAFF. The CDR3, as DNA: TGTGCCAGCAGCTTAACGTACGAGGAGATGAACACTGAAGCTTTCTTT.

The chain joins TRBV9 to TRBJ2-7, with 11 nucleotides matching TRBD1. The CDR3 length is 15 residues. Germline assignment: CDR1 SGDLS and CDR2 YYNGEE. V gave up 0 bases and J gave up 3 bases; unmatched junction bases: 2. CDR3 DNA sequence: TGTGCCAGCAGCGTAGAAGGGACAGGGGGCTACGAGCAGTACTTC. This codes for CASSVEGTGGYEQYF. Full variable domain (outside the CDR3, taken from reference TRBV9 and TRBJ2-7): DSGVTQTPKHLITATGQRVTLRCSPRSGDLSVYWYQQSLDQGLQFLIQYYNGEERAKGNILERFSAQQFPDLHSELNLSSLELGDSALYFCASSVEGTGGYEQYFGPGTRLTVT.

The J gene is TRBJ1-1, the V gene TRBV28; D gene unclear. Trimming left V 7 bases short and J 3 bases short, with 18 bases between. In germline, CDR1 is MDHEN, CDR2 SYDVKM. This CDR3 has 15 amino acids. The CDR3 bases are TGTGCCAGCACCCCGTCCGGGCGCGGACACACTGAAGCTTTCTTT. Amino acids: CASTPSGRGHTEAFF.

V gene TRBV10-3 combines with J gene TRBJ2-1; weak D call: TRBD1 (6 bases). The CDR3 has 16 amino acids. With 0 bases removed from V and 4 bases from J, the gap between germline ends came to 13 bases. Germline assignment: CDR1 ENHRY and CDR2 SYGVKD. CDR3 sequence (DNA): TGTGCCATCAGTGAGTCCGGGACACGGTCATACAATGAGCAGTTCTTC. Protein product: CAISESGTRSYNEQFF.

This chain uses TRBV9 with TRBJ2-3; 8 bases map to TRBD2. Germline V gene sequence: CDR1 SGDLS, CDR2 YYNGEE. The CDR3 sequence is 13 residues long. Germline trimming cut 6 bases from V and 5 bases from J; bases unmatched to any gene: 5. CDR3 sequence (DNA): TGTGCCAGCAACCACGGGGGGGTAGATACGCAGTATTTT. Translating gives CASNHGGVDTQYF.

The gene calls are TRBV7-9 and TRBJ2-7; D call uncertain. Germline loops: CDR1 SEHNR, CDR2 FQNEAQ (reference sequence). Trimming pared 5 bases from V and 6 bases from J, leaving 8 bases between. This CDR3 comprises 11 residues. This chain's CDR3 is CASSASPEQYF. The CDR3 bases are TGTGCCAGCAGCGCATCTCCCGAGCAGTACTTC.

The chain joins TRBV7-3 to TRBJ2-7; weak D call: TRBD1 (5 bases). This CDR3 contains 13 residues. The germline CDR1 and CDR2 sequences are SGHTA and FQGTGA. Trimming shortened V by 2 bases and J by 7 bases, and 12 bases separated the two germline ends. The CDR3 loop is CASSLGAKEEQYF. The CDR3 region has the DNA TGTGCCAGCAGCTTAGGGGCTAAAGAAGAGCAGTACTTC.

This clone was recorded only once. This chain uses TRBV7-8 with TRBJ1-1, with TRBD1 matching 8 bases. CDR3 size: 13 residues. The germline CDR1 and CDR2 sequences are SGHVS and FQNEAQ. V lost 5 bases and J lost 6; bases outside the gene matches: 5. CDR3: CASSTFRGPEAFF. CDR3 coding DNA: TGTGCCAGCAGCACGTTCAGGGGGCCTGAAGCTTTCTTT.

The V gene is TRBV30, the J gene TRBJ2-1; TRBD2 matches at 8 bases. The germline V gene has CDR1 GTSNPN and CDR2 SVGIG (reference sequence). The CDR3 covers 17 residues. V dropped 3 bases and J dropped 8; count of bases not matched to a gene: 18. This CDR3 is CAWRTWFGFSGGDEQFF. The CDR3 bases are TGTGCCTGGAGGACGTGGTTCGGCTTCTCGGGAGGGGATGAGCAGTTCTTC. The whole variable domain, filled in from reference TRBV30 and TRBJ2-1, reads SQTIHQWPATLVQPVGSPLSLECTVEGTSNPNLYWYRQAAGRGLQLLFYSVGIGQISSEVPQNLSASRPQDRQFILSSKKLLLSDSGFYLCAWRTWFGFSGGDEQFFGPGTRLTVL.

V usage is TRBV4-3 and J usage is TRBJ1-6; D is perhaps TRBD1 (5 bases). Germline lookup yields CDR1 LGHNA and CDR2 YSLEER. The CDR3 extends over 13 amino acids. V dropped 1 base and J dropped 9 bases, with 7 bases sitting between them. In DNA form, the CDR3 reads TGCGCCAGCAGCCAAGCAAGGGGTTCACCCCTCCACTTT. Its translation is CASSQARGSPLHF.

The chain carries TRBV19 and TRBJ1-1; TRBD1 aligns across 7 bases. Germline CDR1 and CDR2: LNHDA and SQIVND (reference sequence). V gave up 4 bases and J gave up 1 base; unmatched junction bases: 9. This CDR3 is 16 amino acids long. This chain's CDR3 is CASSTGGHRGNTEAFF. DNA of the CDR3: TGTGCCAGTAGTACCGGGGGCCACAGGGGGAACACTGAAGCTTTCTTT.

The chain employs TRBV6-2 or TRBV6-3 and TRBJ1-2; D is possibly TRBD1 (5 bases). The CDR3 length is 13 residues. Germline CDR1 is MNHEY and CDR2 is SVGEGT. V dropped 4 bases and J dropped 2 bases, with 8 bases sitting between them. CDR3 in amino acids: CASSFRDNYGYTF. The CDR3 nucleotides are TGTGCCAGCAGTTTCCGGGACAACTATGGCTACACCTTC.

The genes are TRBV4-3 and TRBJ1-6; D is unclear. From germline, CDR1 is LGHNA and CDR2 YSLEER. This CDR3 spans 15 amino acids. With 0 bases removed from V and 7 bases from J, the gap between germline ends came to 10 bases. This chain's CDR3 is CASSQDAAVNSPLHF. The DNA for the CDR3 is TGCGCCAGCAGCCAAGATGCGGCGGTGAATTCACCCCTCCACTTT.

The genes are TRBV19 and TRBJ2-1; D might be TRBD1 (5 bases). Germline V gives CDR1 LNHDA, CDR2 SQIVND (reference sequence). V was trimmed by 2 bases and J by 8 bases, leaving 13 bases between them. This CDR3 contains 14 residues. The CDR3: CASSISPGLDEQFF. CDR3 coding DNA: TGTGCCAGTAGTATAAGTCCAGGGCTGGATGAGCAGTTCTTC.

This clone was seen only once. This chain's CDR3 is CANSPGESYEQYF. CDR3 sequence (DNA): TGTGCCAACTCACCGGGGGAATCGTACGAGCAGTACTTC. The rearrangement uses TRBV10-3 and TRBJ2-7; D possibly corresponds to TRBD2 (6 bases). The CDR3 consists of 13 residues. Trimming left V 10 bases short and J 4 bases short, with 17 bases between. Germline V gene data show CDR1 as ENHRY and CDR2 as SYGVKD.